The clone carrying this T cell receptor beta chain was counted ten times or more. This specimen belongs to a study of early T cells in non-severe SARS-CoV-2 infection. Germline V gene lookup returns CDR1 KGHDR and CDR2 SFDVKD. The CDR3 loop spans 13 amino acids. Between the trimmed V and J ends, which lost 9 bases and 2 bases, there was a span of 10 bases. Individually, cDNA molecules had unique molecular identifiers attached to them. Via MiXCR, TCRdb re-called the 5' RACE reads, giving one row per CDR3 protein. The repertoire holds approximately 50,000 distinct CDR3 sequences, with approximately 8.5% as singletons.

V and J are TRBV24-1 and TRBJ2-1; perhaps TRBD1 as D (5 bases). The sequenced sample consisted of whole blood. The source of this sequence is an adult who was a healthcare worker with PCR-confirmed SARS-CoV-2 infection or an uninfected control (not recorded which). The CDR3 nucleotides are TGTGCCACCGAACAGGACGCCTACAATGAGCAGTTCTTC. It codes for CATEQDAYNEQFF.